This T cell receptor beta chain was found in a study of OX40 agonist ivuxolimab in advanced cancers. About the study as a whole: Ivuxolimab was a fully human IgG2 agonistic monoclonal antibody targeting the costimulatory receptor OX40 (CD134). Intravenous ivuxolimab was administered to patients every 2 weeks at six dose levels: 0.01, 0.1, 0.3, 1.5, 3 and 10 mg/kg. Among the approximately 50 dose-escalation patients, about 19 had hepatocellular carcinoma, approximately 15 melanoma, 9 renal cell carcinoma and 9 head and neck cancer. In the dose-escalation cohort, roughly four fifths of patients were male, and the mean age was around 60 years, with a range of roughly 23 to 85. Patients were allowed to have had prior anti-PD-1, anti-PD-L1 or anti-CTLA-4 therapy, and roughly 40% of the dose-escalation patients had previously received checkpoint inhibitors. Partial responses occurred in three dose-escalation patients, of whom one had hepatocellular carcinoma and two had cutaneous melanoma. Peripheral TCRbeta sequencing aimed to test whether ivuxolimab altered TCR sequence diversity and caused clonal T-cell expansion. The paper reports the monotherapy dose-escalation portion (N = 52 patients) of the phase I ivuxolimab trial.

Comments on this clone: It has no known antigen specificity. Within one base of it there is no much larger clone, and no base qualities were kept.

Genomic DNA was extracted from sorted cells for sequencing of the TCRbeta CDR3 region. The immunoSEQ Assay was used for sequencing of TCRbeta CDR3 regions. In TCRdb, the immuneACCESS table is reduced to in-frame sequences with V and J assigned. These tables do not hold every clone; where another copy was compared, an unresolved V gene accounts for under half, and the others remain unexplained. Across this sample there are tens of thousands of clones, with 87% seen only once. About 9.3% of the sample belongs to the ten largest clones. General conclusions and limits of the study: Low levels of normalized T-cell clonal expansion were also shown by some nonresponding patients. In partial responders in the 0.1-3.0 mg/kg groups, normalized peripheral clonal expansion was found to be among the lowest, especially among CD8+ T cells. At doses of 0.1 to 3.0 mg/kg, clonal expansion of both CD4+ and CD8+ blood T cells was observed from baseline to week 6. After ivuxolimab, CD8+ T cells had more expanded clones than CD4+ T cells on average. The antigen specificity of the peripheral T cells that underwent clonal expansion was not determined.

The CDR3 contains 17 residues, cysteine and phenylalanine counted. CDR3 DNA is the only sequence kept; it has 51 bases, read in frame from the first base. Looking up the germline V gene yields CDR1 SGHVS and CDR2 FQNEAQ. V gives up 2 bases and J gives up 5 bases, and the segment between their germline ends measures 19 bases. The trial excluded patients who had a history of autoimmune disease or who were on systemic immunosuppression. Peripheral blood for TCR sequencing was collected from all dose cohorts at baseline, on cycle 4 day 1, and on cycle 7 day 1. Samples came from an open-label, multicenter, first-in-human phase I dose-escalation trial of ivuxolimab. Adults with locally advanced or metastatic head and neck squamous cell, hepatocellular, melanoma or renal cell carcinoma were enrolled in the trial. Before TCR sequencing, CD4+ T cells and CD8+ T cells from peripheral blood were sorted into separate populations.

The rearrangement joined TRBV7-8 to TRBJ1-5; no D segment can be confidently identified. The sample was CD4+ or CD8+ T cells sorted from blood, taken in a trial of the OX40 agonist ivuxolimab. This TCR was sampled from an adult with an advanced solid tumor such as melanoma, head and neck, liver or kidney cancer. The DNA sequence reads TGTGCCAGCAGCTTATGGGAAGGGCGCCCGGCGGATCAGCCCCAGCATTTT. Its translation reads: CASSLWEGRPADQPQHF.